In its sample, the clone carrying this TCR beta chain was seen once. The antigen is unknown. The data are from a study of shared clonotypes between healthy human individuals. For the study at large: With ages of 18 to 49, the donors were two women and three men. Study outcomes and limitations: It was observed that 5% to 6.5% of naive CD4 clonotypes were shared across a handful of donors.

Profiled with immunoSEQ multiplex PCR; TCRdb holds only in-frame clones, not every one. The data hold about 2.2 million clones, with more than 85% observed a single time. Naive CD8 cells were CD45RO-negative, positively selected for CCR7, excluding terminally differentiated effector memory CD45RA+ cells. Donors were healthy HIV-negative adults without recently reported acute infections or vaccinations. Material for sequencing was naive CD8+ T cells from PBMCs. This clonotype was obtained from a man between 18 and 29 years old in good health. Some clones in this sample may be carry-over from other donors' samples.

The CDR3 reads CARPGLAKNIQYF. The DNA of the CDR3 is TGTGCCAGACCCGGCCTAGCCAAAAACATTCAGTACTTC. This chain connects TRBV27 to TRBJ2-4; D gene uncertain. The V and J ends lost 9 bases and 0 bases respectively, with 9 bases between them. Germline V gives CDR1 MNHEY, CDR2 SMNVEV (reference sequence). The CDR3 has 13 amino acids.